A single sample gave rise to the 20 T cell receptor beta chains below, sequenced in a study of blood T cell repertoires in COVID-19. Sequencing was performed with immunoSEQ multiplex PCR; in TCRdb, only in-frame clones are kept and a portion is missing. The sample lists more than 150,000 clones; around 84% were seen once. Sequenced sample: peripheral blood. The receptors come from a man in his 60s with COVID-19, enrolled during active disease.

The chain couples TRBV6-5 to TRBJ1-1, with TRBD1 matching 9 bases. The J segment lost 2 bases and the V segment lost 6 bases, leaving 7 bases of the junction unmatched. Germline CDR1 MNHEY, CDR2 SVGAGI. This CDR3 region has 15 residues. Here the CDR3 DNA reads TGTGCCAGCAGGAAGGACAGGGGTGTAAACACTGAAGCTTTCTTT. Translation gives CASRKDRGVNTEAFF.

The rearrangement links TRBV7-2 to TRBJ2-3; 13 bases align to TRBD2. Trimming removed 3 bases from V and 6 bases from J; junction bases left unmatched: 6. The length of the CDR3 is 16 residues. Germline lookup yields CDR1 SGHTA and CDR2 FQGNSA. The DNA for the CDR3 is TGTGCCAGCAGCTTTGGGACTAGCGGGGTTTCGGATACGCAGTATTTT. Translating gives CASSFGTSGVSDTQYF.

V is TRBV27 and J is TRBJ1-6, with TRBD1 matching over 7 bases. Trimming removed 6 bases from V and 7 bases from J; junction bases left unmatched: 9. Germline CDR1 and CDR2: MNHEY and SMNVEV (reference sequence). CDR3 length: 15 residues. CDR3 coding DNA: TGTGCCAGCAGCCCTTTACCAGGGGGAAATTCACCCCTCCACTTT. As protein: CASSPLPGGNSPLHF.

The chain combines TRBV24-1 with TRBJ2-4; TRBD1 matches 7 bases. The germline V gene encodes CDR1 KGHDR and CDR2 SFDVKD. This CDR3 contains 16 residues. Trimming at V came to 3 bases and at J to 9 bases, leaving 13 bases not matched to a gene. The DNA of the CDR3 is TGTGCCACCAGTGATACAGGGGTCGCCTCGTCCGGCATTCAGTACTTC. Its protein product is CATSDTGVASSGIQYF.

The rearrangement uses TRBV19 and TRBJ1-5; 7 bases are a match to TRBD1. After removal of 5 bases from V and 0 bases from J, the junction contained 4 bases not matched to a gene. The length of the CDR3 is 15 residues. Germline V CDR1 and CDR2: LNHDA, SQIVND (reference sequence). The CDR3 bases are TGTGCCAGTAGTGAAGACAGGGATAGCAATCAGCCCCAGCATTTT. This gives the protein CASSEDRDSNQPQHF. Based on the CDR3 plus reference TRBV19 and TRBJ1-5, the full variable domain is DGGITQSPKYLFRKEGQNVTLSCEQNLNHDAMYWYRQDPGQGLRLIYYSQIVNDFQKGDIAEGYSVSREKKESFPLTVTSAQKNPTAFYLCASSEDRDSNQPQHFGDGTRLSIL.

The rearrangement uses TRBV7-2 and TRBJ2-1, with D perhaps matching TRBD1 (5 bases). The V gene's germline CDR1 is SGHTA and CDR2 FQGNSA. The V and J ends lost 1 base and 2 bases respectively, with 12 bases between them. This CDR3 region has 16 residues. CDR3 loop: CASSLDGQGTYNEQFF. CDR3 nucleotide sequence: TGTGCCAGCAGCTTAGACGGCCAGGGAACCTACAATGAGCAGTTCTTC.

This clone was seen a few times. The chain links TRBV3-1 (or the pseudogene TRBV3-2) to TRBJ2-7; possibly TRBD2 for D (6 bases). The CDR3 is 15 residues long. The V gene's germline CDR1 is LGHDT and CDR2 YNNKEL (reference sequence). Trimming took off 3 bases at V and 2 bases at J, with 14 bases between the two ends. The CDR3 DNA reads TGTGCCAGCAGCCAGAAGGGCTCGGGAGCCTACGAGCAGTACTTC. Residues: CASSQKGSGAYEQYF.

The J gene is TRBJ2-7, the V gene TRBV30; the match to TRBD1 covers 12 bases. Trimming took 2 bases from V and 4 from J; bases not matched to a gene: 6. Germline V gene lookup returns CDR1 GTSNPN and CDR2 SVGIG (reference sequence). This CDR3 spans 15 amino acids. CDR3 sequence: CAWSIPGQGAYEQYF. The CDR3 region has the DNA TGTGCCTGGAGTATTCCGGGACAGGGGGCGTACGAGCAGTACTTC.

This rearrangement joins TRBV2 to TRBJ2-7; D gene unclear. CDR1 SNHLY and CDR2 FYNNEI come from the germline V gene. V was trimmed by 7 bases and J by 1 base, leaving 5 bases between them. The length of the CDR3 is 11 residues. The CDR3 nucleotides are TGTGCCAGCATCCTATCCTACGAGCAGTACTTC. Protein product: CASILSYEQYF.

The chain has TRBV18 and TRBJ2-7; weak D call: TRBD2 (7 bases). CDR1 KGHSH and CDR2 LQKENI come from the germline V gene. The CDR3 totals 15 residues. V was cut by 0 bases and J by 3 bases, with 12 bases left in between. CDR3 region: CASSPPNREGYEQYF. As DNA, the CDR3 is TGTGCCAGCTCACCACCGAACAGGGAGGGCTACGAGCAGTACTTC.

As concerns this clone: Additional DNA sequences in this sample encode the identical CDR3. The CDR3 bases are TGTGCCAGCAGCTTAGTTCGCTCTGGAAACACCATATATTTT. Amino acid sequence: CASSLVRSGNTIYF. The V call is TRBV7-2, the J call TRBJ1-3; no clear D. Germline CDR1 and CDR2: SGHTA and FQGNSA. The CDR3 extends over 14 amino acids. V shed 1 base and J shed 0 bases, with 4 bases lying between them. The whole variable domain, remainder taken from reference TRBV7-2 and TRBJ1-3, is GAGVSQSPSNKVTEKGKDVELRCDPISGHTALYWYRQSLGQGLEFLIYFQGNSAPDKSGLPSDRFSAERTGGSVSTLTIQRTQQEDSAVYLCASSLVRSGNTIYFGEGSWLTVV.

The rearrangement uses TRBV7-9 and TRBJ2-5, with 12 bases identical to TRBD2. There are 15 residues in the CDR3. The ends lost 6 bases at V and 5 bases at J; junction bases unmatched: 7. From germline, CDR1 is SEHNR and CDR2 FQNEAQ (reference sequence). DNA of the CDR3: TGTGCCAGCAGGGCTAGCGGGAGGGCCGGGGAGACCCAGTACTTC. Translating it yields CASRASGRAGETQYF.

The rearrangement uses TRBV7-6 and TRBJ1-3; D is uncertain. V lost 5 bases and J 0 bases, leaving 14 bases between the germline ends. This CDR3 is 16 amino acids long. Germline V gene lookup returns CDR1 SGHVS and CDR2 FNYEAQ. The CDR3 protein is CASSQAPRGSGNTIYF. The CDR3 bases are TGTGCCAGCAGCCAGGCCCCGCGGGGCTCTGGAAACACCATATATTTT.

This clone was seen only once. The rearrangement uses TRBV19 and TRBJ1-3; D is ambiguous. Germline CDR1 is LNHDA and CDR2 is SQIVND (reference sequence). The CDR3 sequence is 15 residues long. With 0 bases removed from V and 2 bases from J, the gap between germline ends came to 8 bases. The CDR3 coding sequence is TGTGCCAGTAGTATAGATCCGATAGCTGGAAACACCATATATTTT. The encoded protein is CASSIDPIAGNTIYF.

V gene TRBV5-6 combines with J gene TRBJ2-1; tentatively, D is TRBD2 (5 bases). This CDR3 has 16 amino acids. Per the germline V gene, CDR1 is SGHDT and CDR2 is YYEEEE. Trimming left V 4 bases short and J 0 bases short, with 14 bases between. In nucleotides, the CDR3 is TGTGCCAGCAGCGCGAGGGCCCCGGCCTCCTACAATGAGCAGTTCTTC. Protein: CASSARAPASYNEQFF.

This chain uses TRBV4-2 with TRBJ1-1; D possibly corresponds to TRBD1 (5 bases). The V end was cut by 0 bases, the J end by 1 base, with 6 bases between. The CDR3 is 14 amino acids. Germline-derived CDR1 and CDR2 are LGHNA and YNFKEQ. Written as DNA, the CDR3 is TGTGCCAGCAGCCAAGAGGGGGGGAACACTGAAGCTTTCTTT. Protein: CASSQEGGNTEAFF.

This clone was seen only a few times. V is TRBV28 and J is TRBJ2-6; a weak D match, TRBD1 (6 bases). The CDR3 totals 16 residues. Germline CDR1 and CDR2: MDHEN and SYDVKM. V shed 6 bases and J shed 1 base, with 13 bases lying between them. In nucleotides, the CDR3 is TGTGCCAGCAGCTCAGGGGCTGGATCTGGGGCCAACGTCCTGACTTTC. Protein: CASSSGAGSGANVLTF.

The chain combines TRBV28 with TRBJ2-7, with TRBD2 matching over 7 bases. Germline trimming cut 5 bases from V and 7 bases from J; bases unmatched to any gene: 11. The CDR3 loop spans 14 amino acids. The germline V gene encodes CDR1 MDHEN and CDR2 SYDVKM. The CDR3 bases are TGTGCCAGCAGTGAGACTAGCTCCGCCAAGGAGCAGTACTTC. Amino acid sequence: CASSETSSAKEQYF. Full variable domain (missing parts from reference TRBV28 and TRBJ2-7): DVKVTQSSRYLVKRTGEKVFLECVQDMDHENMFWYRQDPGLGLRLIYFSYDVKMKEKGDIPEGYSVSREKKERFSLILESASTNQTSMYLCASSETSSAKEQYFGPGTRLTVT.

The chain employs TRBV9 and TRBJ1-5; D is perhaps TRBD1 (5 bases). Germline-derived CDR1 and CDR2 are SGDLS and YYNGEE. V gave up 0 bases and J gave up 6 bases, with 13 bases separating them. The length of the CDR3 is 15 residues. CDR3 residues: CASSVGGGVGQPQHF. The CDR3 DNA follows: TGTGCCAGCAGCGTAGGGGGCGGAGTCGGTCAGCCCCAGCATTTT.

This chain links TRBV12-3 or TRBV12-4 with TRBJ2-3; a weak D match, TRBD1 (5 bases). The CDR3 contains 13 residues. With 6 bases removed from V and 7 bases from J, the gap between germline ends came to 14 bases. The CDR3 nucleotides are TGTGCCAGCAGCCCCCCAGGGTTGAATACGCAGTATTTT. Translation gives CASSPPGLNTQYF.